This is a list of T cell receptor beta chains from one sample in a study of T cell changes during pregnancy in multiple sclerosis. The protocol was immunoSEQ multiplex PCR, while the TCRdb copy is restricted to in-frame clones and leaves out a portion. The sample contains around 41,000 clones, 80% to 95% of which appear only once. Material: CD4+ T cells from peripheral blood mononuclear cells, obtained in the third trimester of pregnancy. The source is a female donor in good health, enrolled as a control in a pregnancy study. Each CDR3 is given with its conserved first and last residue. Fields, in order: D gene, V gene, clone size, J gene, CDR3 protein, CDR3 DNA. The D gene is left open where the match is weak. Size is omitted from some rows. Given values are once, few, many or a class for expanded clones.

NA	TRBV30	NA	TRBJ1-3	CAWRVVGSGNTIYF	TGTGCCTGGAGGGTAGTGGGCTCCGGAAACACCATATATTTT
NA	TRBV12-5	NA	TRBJ1-2	CASADGIGHGYTF	TGTGCTAGTGCCGACGGGATTGGGCATGGCTACACCTTC
NA	TRBV7-3	NA	TRBJ2-3	CASSPGQGDTQYF	TGTGCCAGCAGCCCAGGGCAGGGAGATACGCAGTATTTT
NA	TRBV4-1	NA	TRBJ2-7	CASSQWEEYEQYF	TGCGCCAGCAGCCAATGGGAGGAATACGAGCAGTACTTC
TRBD2	TRBV5-1	NA	TRBJ2-1	CASSLIAGVTYNEQFF	TGCGCCAGCAGCTTGATAGCGGGAGTGACCTACAATGAGCAGTTCTTC
NA	TRBV7-9	NA	TRBJ1-2	CASSSLYIRDGYTF	TGTGCCAGCAGCTCTCTCTACATCAGGGATGGCTACACCTTC
NA	TRBV5-1	once	TRBJ2-7	CASRVEWSSYEQYF	TGCGCCAGCAGAGTGGAGTGGAGCTCCTACGAGCAGTACTTC
NA	TRBV27	NA	TRBJ1-2	CASSYRVGYGYTF	TGTGCCAGCAGCTACAGGGTCGGCTATGGCTACACCTTC
NA	TRBV25-1	NA	TRBJ2-3	CASSTGFRSADTQYF	TGTGCCAGCAGTACGGGGTTTCGGTCGGCAGATACGCAGTATTTT
TRBD1	TRBV6-1	NA	TRBJ2-7	CASGQANSYEQYF	TGTGCCAGCGGACAGGCCAACTCCTACGAGCAGTACTTC